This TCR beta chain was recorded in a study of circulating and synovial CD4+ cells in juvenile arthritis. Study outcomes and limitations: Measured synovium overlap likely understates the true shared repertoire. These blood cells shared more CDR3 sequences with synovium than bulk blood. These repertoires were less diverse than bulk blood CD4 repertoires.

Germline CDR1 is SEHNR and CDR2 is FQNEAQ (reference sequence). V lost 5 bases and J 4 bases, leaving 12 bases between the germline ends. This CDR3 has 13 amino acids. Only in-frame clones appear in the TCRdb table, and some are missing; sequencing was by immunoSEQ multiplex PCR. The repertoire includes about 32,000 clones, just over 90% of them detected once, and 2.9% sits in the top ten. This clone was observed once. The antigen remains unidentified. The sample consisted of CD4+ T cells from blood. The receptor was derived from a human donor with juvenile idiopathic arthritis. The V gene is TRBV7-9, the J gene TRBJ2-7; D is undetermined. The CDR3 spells CASSPTRVYEQYF. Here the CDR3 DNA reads TGTGCCAGCAGCCCGACCCGGGTTTACGAGCAGTACTTC.